This paragraph reports one TCR beta chain. The V end lost 5 bases, the J end lost 6 bases, and 19 bases lay between the germline ends. The V gene's germline CDR1 is SGHAT and CDR2 FQNNGV. The CDR3 is 15 amino acids. The sample comes from a study of blood T cell repertoires in COVID-19. Study background: Some COVID-19 samples were acute and others convalescent; all came from the United States, Italy and Spain.

TCRdb's copy holds only in-frame clones and misses some; the assay was immunoSEQ multiplex PCR. In the table there are about 300,000 clones, about 90% of which are singletons. The chain employs TRBV11-2 and TRBJ1-1, with D possibly matching TRBD1 (5 bases). This sequence was found in a woman between 18 and 29 years old with acute COVID-19. The sequenced material came from PBMCs or T cells enriched from blood (not recorded which). CDR3 region: CASSPGGGGMAEAFF. CDR3 in DNA: TGTGCCAGCAGCCCCGGGGGGGGAGGGATGGCTGAAGCTTTCTTT.